The entry below gives a single T cell receptor (beta chain) sequence along with its context. This specimen comes from a study of blood T cell repertoires in COVID-19. About the research overall: Sample material is recorded as cDNA or gDNA derived from T cells, B-cell-depleted T cells, or PBMCs.

This CDR3 comprises 14 residues. CDR1 is SNHLY and CDR2 is FYNNEI in the germline V gene. Trimming pared 11 bases from V and 1 base from J, leaving 15 bases between. Only in-frame clones appear in the TCRdb table, and some are missing; sequencing was by immunoSEQ multiplex PCR. The sample consists of about 230,000 clones, less than 90% of them appearing once. The chain combines TRBV2 with TRBJ1-5; D perhaps matches TRBD1 (5 bases). The source is a woman in her seventies with active or convalescent COVID-19. The specimen sequenced was peripheral blood. CDR3 bases: TGTGCCTCCTGGGGGGGGGAGAGCAATCAGCCCCAGCATTTT. Protein: CASWGGESNQPQHF.